This T cell receptor beta chain was captured in a study of cytomegalovirus exposure and HLA in healthy donors. 60 Vbeta and 13 Jbeta primers were used in PCR. Sequencing used immunoSEQ multiplex PCR; TCRdb keeps in-frame clones, though not all of them. This table holds about 200,000 clones, 60% to 80% found once. Per the germline V gene, CDR1 is LGHNA and CDR2 is YSLEER. V trimming: 5 bases; J trimming: 3 bases; junction bases outside the gene matches: 3. The CDR3 totals 13 residues. The sequence derives from a man between 18 and 29 years old in good health and CMV-seronegative. The rearrangement uses TRBV4-3 and TRBJ1-1; 7 bases line up with TRBD1. The sample taken for sequencing was PBMCs. The CDR3 nucleotides read TGCGCCAGCAGCGATCAGGGGGACACTGAAGCTTTCTTT. Its protein product is CASSDQGDTEAFF.